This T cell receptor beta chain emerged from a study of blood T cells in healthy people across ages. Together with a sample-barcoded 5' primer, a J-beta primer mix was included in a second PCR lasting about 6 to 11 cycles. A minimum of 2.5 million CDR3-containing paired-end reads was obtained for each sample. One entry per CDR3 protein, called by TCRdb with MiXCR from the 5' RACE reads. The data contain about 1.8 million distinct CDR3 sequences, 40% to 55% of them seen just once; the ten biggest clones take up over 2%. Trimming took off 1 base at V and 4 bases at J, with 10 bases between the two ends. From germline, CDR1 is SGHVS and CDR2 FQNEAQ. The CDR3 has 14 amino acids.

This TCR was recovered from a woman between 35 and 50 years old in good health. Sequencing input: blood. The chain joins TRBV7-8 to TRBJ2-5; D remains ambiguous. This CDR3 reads CASSLGIGSETQYF. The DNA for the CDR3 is TGTGCCAGCAGCTTAGGCATAGGGTCAGAGACCCAGTACTTC.